This TCR beta chain is drawn from a study of response to subunit inactivated influenza vaccine. V lost 7 bases to trimming and J lost 2 bases; unmatched junction nucleotides: 4. Germline values: CDR1 MDHEN, CDR2 SYDVKM. The CDR3 length is 13 residues. A single record per CDR3 protein comes from TCRdb applying MiXCR to the RT-PCR reads. The table records around 570,000 distinct CDR3 sequences, over 9% of them present only once. The sample was also linked to a second study, of T cells expressing NK-cell markers. As reported in that work: The cDNA for TCR beta came from 5'RACE template switching with UMIs. Sorted CD3+CD56-NKG2C+, CD3+CD56+NKG2C+ and CD3+CD56+NKG2C- T cells supplied the TCR beta repertoires. An anti-gamma-delta TCR antibody restricted sorting to alpha-beta TCR T cells in several experiments.

The specimen was PBMCs from blood, collected on the day of vaccination. The origin of this receptor is a man aged 50-60 years who received an inactivated influenza vaccine. The genes are TRBV28 and TRBJ2-5; 7 nucleotides agree with TRBD1. The CDR3 reads CASIMTGQETQYF. The CDR3 nucleotides read TGTGCCAGCATCATGACAGGGCAAGAGACCCAGTACTTC. Complete variable domain (other parts from reference TRBV28 and TRBJ2-5): DVKVTQSSRYLVKRTGEKVFLECVQDMDHENMFWYRQDPGLGLRLIYFSYDVKMKEKGDIPEGYSVSREKKERFSLILESASTNQTSMYLCASIMTGQETQYFGPGTRLLVL.